This T cell receptor beta chain originates from a study of T-cell reconstitution after alpha-beta-depleted transplantation in children. The TCRbeta library was prepared with unique molecular identifiers. Via MiXCR, TCRdb re-called the PCR reads, giving one row per CDR3 protein. The sample yields 480,000 or so distinct CDR3 sequences, roughly 10% seen once. This clonotype was seen ten or more times. The CDR3 covers 13 residues. V lost 2 bases and J lost 0, with 5 bases in between. The receptor was derived from a child between 2 and 9 years old with inherited bone marrow failure, due to receive a stem cell transplant. Material: PBMCs, obtained before TCRalphabeta/CD19-depleted stem cell transplant. The J gene is TRBJ2-7, the V gene TRBV12-3 or TRBV12-4; D is unclear. The chain's CDR3 is CASSLPSSYEQYF. CDR3 DNA: TGTGCCAGCAGTTTACCGAGCTCCTACGAGCAGTACTTC.